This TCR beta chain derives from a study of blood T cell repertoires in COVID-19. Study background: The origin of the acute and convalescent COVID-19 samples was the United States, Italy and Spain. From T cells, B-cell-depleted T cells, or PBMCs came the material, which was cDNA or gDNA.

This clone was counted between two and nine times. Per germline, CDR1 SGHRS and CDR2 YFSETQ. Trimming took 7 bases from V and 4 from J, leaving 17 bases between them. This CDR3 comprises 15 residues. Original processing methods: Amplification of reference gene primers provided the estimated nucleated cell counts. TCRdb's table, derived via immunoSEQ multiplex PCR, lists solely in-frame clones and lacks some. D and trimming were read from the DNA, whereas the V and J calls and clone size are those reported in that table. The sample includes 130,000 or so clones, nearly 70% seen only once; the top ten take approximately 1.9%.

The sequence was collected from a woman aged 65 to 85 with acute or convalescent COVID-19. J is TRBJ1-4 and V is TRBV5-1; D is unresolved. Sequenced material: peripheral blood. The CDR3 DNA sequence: TGCGCCAGCCAAACTATGCCGGGATTTAATGAAAAACTGTTTTTT. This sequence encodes CASQTMPGFNEKLFF.